This T cell receptor (beta chain) was sequenced for a study of shared clonotypes between healthy human individuals. Deep was the level used in running the assay. Every subset had its genomic DNA shared out evenly among several immunoSEQ plates. Here immunoSEQ multiplex PCR was the method, and the copy in TCRdb shows in-frame clones only, minus some. Of about 2.1 million clones detected, about 93% appear once; the ten largest clones hold roughly 1.7%. CD45RO-negative cells were positively selected for CCR7, leaving out terminally differentiated effector memory CD45RA+ cells. Trimming removed 6 bases from V and 10 bases from J; junction bases left unmatched: 14. Germline CDR1 is WSHSY and CDR2 is SAAADI. The CDR3 is 15 amino acids.

Source material: naive CD8+ T cells from PBMCs. The chain has TRBV10-2 and TRBJ2-1; 8 bases align to TRBD1. This sequence originates from a man in his late teens or twenties in good health. Some clones in this sample may be carry-over from other donors' samples. CDR3 sequence: CASSRPGQERGEQFF. The CDR3 coding sequence is TGCGCCAGCAGCCGACCGGGACAGGAACGAGGAGAGCAGTTCTTC.